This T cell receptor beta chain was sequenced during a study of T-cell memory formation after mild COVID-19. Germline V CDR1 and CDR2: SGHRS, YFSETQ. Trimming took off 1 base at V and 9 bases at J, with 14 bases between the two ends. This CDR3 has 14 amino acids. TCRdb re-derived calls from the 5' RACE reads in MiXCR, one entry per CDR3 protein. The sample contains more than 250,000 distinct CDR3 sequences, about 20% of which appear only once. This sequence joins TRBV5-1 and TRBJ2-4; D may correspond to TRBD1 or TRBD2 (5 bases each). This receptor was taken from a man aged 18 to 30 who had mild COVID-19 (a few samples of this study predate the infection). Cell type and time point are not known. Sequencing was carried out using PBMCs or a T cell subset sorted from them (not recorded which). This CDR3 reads CASSLSQGSGIQYF. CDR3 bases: TGCGCCAGCAGCTTGTCCCAGGGAAGCGGCATTCAGTACTTC.